This T cell receptor (beta chain) derives from a study of T cell responses to AZD1222 COVID-19 vaccine. Sequencing used immunoSEQ multiplex PCR; TCRdb keeps in-frame clones, though not all of them. Altogether approximately 170,000 clones are present, 85% to 90% being singletons, with the ten largest covering about 6.9%. Comment on this clone: Its target is not known.

Study-wide results and limits: After the peak T cell response, and only then, were repertoires sampled. Following two doses of AZD1222, Spike-specific TCR breadth and depth rose. The reported proportion of spike-specific TCRs targeting unmutated variant regions was nearly half. Females made up more of the donors, who were largely white British, and clonal diversity may have come out too low.

The CDR3 consists of 16 residues. Germline CDR1 is SGHVS and CDR2 is FNYEAQ. Trimming took 1 base from V and 4 from J; bases not matched to a gene: 6. The chain links TRBV7-6 to TRBJ2-2, with TRBD2 identical over 7 bases. Sequenced here: peripheral blood, sampled on day 0 of AZD1222 vaccination. The clonotype was recovered from an adult in good health. CDR3 sequence: CASSLEVAGLTGELFF. CDR3 bases: TGTGCCAGCAGCTTAGAAGTAGCGGGCCTCACCGGGGAGCTGTTTTTT.